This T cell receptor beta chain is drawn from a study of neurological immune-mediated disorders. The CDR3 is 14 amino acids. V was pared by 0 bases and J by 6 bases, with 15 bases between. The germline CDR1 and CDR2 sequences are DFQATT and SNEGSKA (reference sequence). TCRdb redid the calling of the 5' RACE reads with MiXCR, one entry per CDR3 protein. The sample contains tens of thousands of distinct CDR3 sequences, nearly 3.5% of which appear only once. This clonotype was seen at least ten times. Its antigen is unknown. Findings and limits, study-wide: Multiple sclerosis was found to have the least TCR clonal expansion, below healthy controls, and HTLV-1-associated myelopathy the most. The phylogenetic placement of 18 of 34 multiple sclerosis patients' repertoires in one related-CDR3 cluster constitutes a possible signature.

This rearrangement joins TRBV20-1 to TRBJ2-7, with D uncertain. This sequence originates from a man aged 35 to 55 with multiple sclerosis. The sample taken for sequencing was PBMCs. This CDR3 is CSAREAGSATEQYF. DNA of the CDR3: TGCAGTGCTAGAGAGGCCGGGTCGGCAACCGAGCAGTACTTC.